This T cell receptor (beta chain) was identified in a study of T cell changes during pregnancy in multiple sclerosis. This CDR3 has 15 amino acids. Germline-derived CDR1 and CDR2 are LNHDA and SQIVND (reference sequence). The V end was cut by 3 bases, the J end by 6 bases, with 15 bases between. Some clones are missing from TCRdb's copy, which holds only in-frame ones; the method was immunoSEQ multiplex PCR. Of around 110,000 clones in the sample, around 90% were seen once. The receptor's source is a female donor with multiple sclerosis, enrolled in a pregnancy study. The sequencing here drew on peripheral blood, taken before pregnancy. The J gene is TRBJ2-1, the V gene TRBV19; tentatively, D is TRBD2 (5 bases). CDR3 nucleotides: TGTGCCAGTAGTATCTCGGGAAATTTGTTCAATGAGCAGTTCTTC. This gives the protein CASSISGNLFNEQFF.